This T cell receptor (beta chain) was recovered during a study of cytomegalovirus exposure and HLA in healthy donors. Study-level background: Sequencing of 150 million to 200 million T cells in an earlier analysis found about 120 million unique TCR beta sequences.

CDR1 MNHEY and CDR2 SMNVEV come from the germline V gene (reference sequence). The CDR3 runs 14 residues. With 3 bases clipped from V and 6 bases from J, the junction kept 1 base outside the gene matches. Whole-study findings and limits: In a later analysis, across HLA loci, associated TCR counts were highest for DRB1, lowest for HLA-C. TCR beta V segments were, for the most part, productive about 87% or about 30% of the time in an earlier analysis. The later analysis indicated that the majority of CMV-associated TCR beta chains appeared HLA-restricted.

The PCR employed 60 Vbeta primers together with 13 Jbeta primers. Assay: immunoSEQ multiplex PCR; the TCRdb copy retains only in-frame clones and omits some. The sample has 150,000 to 200,000 clones, 70% to 80% seen once; the top ten hold under 2.5%. On this clone itself: Its specificity is not known.

The sample comprised PBMCs. The chain uses TRBV27 and TRBJ2-4, with TRBD1 identical over 11 bases. The clonotype comes from a man between 50 and 59 years old in good health and CMV-seropositive. CDR3 coding DNA: TGTGCCAGCAGTTTCGGGACAGGGGGAAACATTCAGTACTTC. Translated: CASSFGTGGNIQYF.